The 19 T cell receptor beta chains given below trace back to one sample, sequenced in a study of T cell responses to AZD1222 COVID-19 vaccine. Generated by immunoSEQ multiplex PCR, the TCRdb table keeps only in-frame clones and is missing some. This sample has 100,000 to 150,000 clones, with about 93% found just once. The source was peripheral blood, collected on day 0 of AZD1222 vaccination. These receptors were obtained from an adult in good health.

This clone occurred once. The chain combines TRBV5-4 with TRBJ2-7; 8 bases fit TRBD2. Germline trimming cut 1 base from V and 3 bases from J; bases unmatched to any gene: 9. The CDR3 spans 16 residues. Germline V lookup: CDR1 SGHNT, CDR2 YYREEE (reference sequence). CDR3 nucleotides: TGTGCCAGCAGCTTGATGAGCGGGAGAGGGGACTACGAGCAGTACTTC. Residues: CASSLMSGRGDYEQYF.

This clone was detected once. The rearrangement uses TRBV6-1 and TRBJ1-2; D is uncertain. The CDR3 consists of 16 residues. Trimming stripped 2 bases from V and 0 bases from J, with 13 bases between. Germline CDR1 is MNHNS and CDR2 is SASEGT. The CDR3 nucleotides are TGTGCCAGCAGTGAATCTCTTATAGAGTCTAACTATGGCTACACCTTC. It yields the protein CASSESLIESNYGYTF.

This chain connects TRBV6-5 to TRBJ2-3, with D possibly matching TRBD1 (6 bases). V lost 5 bases, J lost 5 bases, and 14 bases lay in between. Germline CDR1 reads MNHEY; CDR2 reads SVGAGI. The CDR3 extends over 14 amino acids. The CDR3 DNA follows: TGTGCCAGCAGTCCCCGGGCCAGGGGAGATACGCAGTATTTT. Its translation: CASSPRARGDTQYF.

The rearrangement joins TRBV27 to TRBJ1-1, with 9 bases lining up with TRBD1. Unmatched junction bases numbered 14, after V lost 5 bases and J lost 1 base. CDR1 and CDR2 from the germline V gene are MNHEY and SMNVEV (reference sequence). CDR3 length: 18 amino acids. CDR3 sequence reads: CASSTVGQGIRTNTEAFF. CDR3 in DNA: TGTGCCAGCAGTACCGTCGGACAGGGGATAAGAACGAACACTGAAGCTTTCTTT.

The CDR3 loop reads CASRRVARREKLFF. The CDR3 coding sequence is TGTGCCAGCAGGAGGGTAGCAAGACGGGAAAAACTGTTTTTT. This chain connects TRBV6-5 to TRBJ1-4; D not resolved. Germline CDR1 MNHEY, CDR2 SVGAGI. The CDR3 is 14 amino acids. Trimming took 6 bases from V and 8 from J, leaving 16 bases between them.

The V gene is TRBV10-2, the J gene TRBJ2-1; 7 nucleotides agree with TRBD2. Trimming cost V 3 bases and J 6 bases; bases outside gene matches: 2. CDR1 and CDR2 (germline): WSHSY, SAAADI. The length of the CDR3 is 13 residues. CDR3 sequence reads: CASSEGLVNEQFF. DNA of the CDR3: TGCGCCAGCAGTGAAGGACTAGTCAATGAGCAGTTCTTC.

This rearrangement joins TRBV15 to TRBJ1-1; 7 bases align to TRBD1. J was trimmed by 6 bases and V by 0 bases; bases with no gene match: 7. This CDR3 spans 15 amino acids. Germline CDR1 and CDR2: LNHNV and YYDKDF (reference sequence). DNA of the CDR3: TGTGCCACCAGCAGAGATCGGGAGGGGGCGCCTGAAGCTTTCTTT. It encodes CATSRDREGAPEAFF.

This chain's CDR3 is CASRTGSYEQYF. Here the CDR3 DNA reads TGTGCCAGCAGGACGGGGTCCTACGAGCAGTACTTC. The gene calls are TRBV6-5 and TRBJ2-7; D possibly corresponds to TRBD2 (5 bases). Trimming removed 6 bases at V and 1 base at J, with 7 bases between. Germline values: CDR1 MNHEY, CDR2 SVGAGI. The CDR3 covers 12 residues.

This clone was seen a single time. The V and J genes are TRBV13 and TRBJ1-2; D gene ambiguous. Trimming cost V 2 bases and J 4 bases, with 8 bases left between them. Per germline, CDR1 PRHDT and CDR2 FYEKMQ (reference sequence). CDR3 length equals 13 residues. The CDR3 reads CASSLQQSYGYTF. In DNA form, the CDR3 reads TGTGCCAGCAGCTTACAGCAAAGCTATGGCTACACCTTC.

The V gene is TRBV5-8, the J gene TRBJ2-5, with D tentatively TRBD2 (6 bases). Trimming took 0 bases from V and 5 from J, leaving 8 bases between them. Germline lookup yields CDR1 SGHTS and CDR2 YDEGEE. The CDR3 is made up of 13 amino acids. In DNA, the CDR3 is TGTGCCAGCAGCTTGGGGGGGGTCGAGACCCAGTACTTC. Translating it yields CASSLGGVETQYF.

This chain connects TRBV27 to TRBJ2-6; unclear D gene. Trimming left V 2 bases short and J 3 bases short, with 8 bases between. The CDR3 loop spans 15 amino acids. Looked up from germline, CDR1 is MNHEY and CDR2 is SMNVEV (reference sequence). CDR3 sequence: CASSLIPVGANVLTF. The CDR3 bases are TGTGCCAGCAGTTTAATCCCGGTTGGGGCCAACGTCCTGACTTTC.

In DNA, the CDR3 is TGTGCCAGCAGTCCACAGGTTCTCCTTAGGGTTGGCTACACCTTC. It yields the protein CASSPQVLLRVGYTF. V gene TRBV6-5 combines with J gene TRBJ1-2, with D possibly TRBD1 on 5 matching bases. Germline V gene lookup returns CDR1 MNHEY and CDR2 SVGAGI. This CDR3 has 15 residues. Deletions cut 5 bases from V and 7 bases from J, with 20 bases between.

The rearrangement joins TRBV18 to TRBJ1-4, with TRBD1 identical over 7 bases. The V segment lost 1 base and the J segment 8 bases; nucleotides outside the gene matches: 7. The CDR3 has 15 residues. Germline CDR1 and CDR2: KGHSH and LQKENI. The CDR3, as DNA: TGTGCCAGCTCACCACTCGACAGGGTAGGGGAAAAACTGTTTTTT. Amino acid sequence: CASSPLDRVGEKLFF.

This chain uses TRBV7-2 with TRBJ1-2; D gene unclear. The V gene's germline CDR1 is SGHTA and CDR2 FQGNSA. Trimming cost V 5 bases and J 5 bases, with 12 bases left between them. The CDR3 totals 13 residues. In DNA form, the CDR3 reads TGTGCCAGCAGCCTACAACAAGGGTATGGCTACACCTTC. This sequence encodes CASSLQQGYGYTF.

V usage is TRBV14 and J usage is TRBJ1-1, with D hard to call. Germline-derived CDR1 and CDR2 are SGHDN and FVKESK. V was trimmed by 4 bases and J by 6 bases, leaving 15 bases between them. This CDR3 comprises 14 residues. The CDR3 loop reads CASSPPGVGPEAFF. CDR3 sequence (DNA): TGTGCCAGCAGCCCTCCCGGGGTGGGCCCTGAAGCTTTCTTT.

The chain couples TRBV19 to TRBJ2-1, with 16 bases that match TRBD2. The CDR3 is 18 residues long. Germline V gene data show CDR1 as LNHDA and CDR2 as SQIVND (reference sequence). V dropped 7 bases and J dropped 6; count of bases not matched to a gene: 12. The CDR3 protein is CASTPPGTSGRGGNEQFF. In DNA form, the CDR3 reads TGTGCCAGTACCCCCCCAGGGACTAGCGGGAGGGGGGGCAATGAGCAGTTCTTC.

This chain connects TRBV18 to TRBJ2-1, with D possibly TRBD2 on 6 matching bases. The germline CDR1 and CDR2 sequences are KGHSH and LQKENI. V lost 4 bases to trimming and J lost 10 bases, with 11 bases between them. The length of the CDR3 is 12 residues. The CDR3 protein is CASSLEGNEQFF. CDR3 in DNA: TGTGCCAGCTCACTGGAGGGTAACGAGCAGTTCTTC.

The CDR3 nucleotides read TGTGCCAGCAGCTCCGGACAGTTTAATTCACCCCTCCACTTT. This sequence encodes CASSSGQFNSPLHF. This chain joins TRBV6-5 and TRBJ1-6; TRBD1 is a possible D gene (6 bases). V lost 6 bases and J 6 bases, leaving 12 bases between the germline ends. The CDR3 loop spans 14 amino acids. The germline gives CDR1 MNHEY, CDR2 SVGAGI.

The gene calls are TRBV9 and TRBJ2-1, with 14 bases identical to TRBD2. The ends lost 0 bases at V and 9 bases at J; junction bases unmatched: 2. The CDR3 consists of 15 residues. Per germline, CDR1 SGDLS and CDR2 YYNGEE. CDR3 nucleotides: TGTGCCAGCAGCGTAGGACTAGCGGGAGGGCCTGAGCAGTTCTTC. Its translation: CASSVGLAGGPEQFF. The full variable domain, completed using reference TRBV9 and TRBJ2-1, is DSGVTQTPKHLITATGQRVTLRCSPRSGDLSVYWYQQSLDQGLQFLIQYYNGEERAKGNILERFSAQQFPDLHSELNLSSLELGDSALYFCASSVGLAGGPEQFFGPGTRLTVL.